One and the same sample provided the 22 T cell receptor beta chains below, sequenced in a study of CD8 T cells in Susac syndrome. Reverse transcription of 0.5 to 1 ug RNA was performed with random hexamers. In TCRdb, the immunoSEQ multiplex PCR reads were re-called with MiXCR into one record per CDR3 protein. The sample shows a few hundred thousand distinct CDR3 sequences, about 89% of them seen only once. The sequenced sample was CD8+ T cells from PBMCs. The source is a human donor with multiple sclerosis.

The CDR3 loop reads CASSVRGAPSTGELFF. The CDR3 coding sequence is TGTGCCAGTAGTGTTCGGGGGGCCCCGAGCACCGGGGAGCTGTTTTTT. This chain joins TRBV19 and TRBJ2-2; TRBD2 might be the D (7 bases). The CDR3 covers 16 residues. Between the trimmed V and J ends, which lost 5 bases and 4 bases, there was a span of 17 bases. The V gene's germline CDR1 is LNHDA and CDR2 SQIVND (reference sequence).

This chain links TRBV7-6 with TRBJ2-3; 7 positions match TRBD2. Trimming removed 2 bases from V and 6 bases from J; junction bases left unmatched: 14. CDR1 SGHVS and CDR2 FNYEAQ come from the germline V gene. The CDR3 has 17 amino acids. In nucleotides, the CDR3 is TGTGCCAGCAGCTTAAAGGGGCTAGCGGCCCTGTGGGATACGCAGTATTTT. Translated: CASSLKGLAALWDTQYF.

V usage is TRBV2 and J usage is TRBJ1-1; D not certain. The germline V gene has CDR1 SNHLY and CDR2 FYNNEI. The CDR3 loop spans 15 amino acids. V shed 0 bases and J shed 3 bases, with 11 bases lying between them. This chain's CDR3 is CASSEARGPYTEAFF. The CDR3 bases are TGTGCCAGCAGTGAAGCGCGAGGCCCTTACACTGAAGCTTTCTTT.

The CDR3 is CAVRAGGFNIQYF. The CDR3 bases are TGTGCCGTTCGGGCAGGGGGATTCAACATTCAGTACTTC. The gene calls are TRBV11-2 and TRBJ2-4; TRBD1 matches 7 bases. The CDR3 contains 13 residues. Germline CDR1 and CDR2: SGHAT and FQNNGV. The ends lost 11 bases at V and 7 bases at J; junction bases unmatched: 11.

The rearrangement joins TRBV19 to TRBJ2-5; D not resolved. V was pared by 6 bases and J by 5 bases, with 19 bases between. Germline V gene data show CDR1 as LNHDA and CDR2 as SQIVND (reference sequence). The CDR3 length is 15 residues. The CDR3 region is CASSTLRAQWETQYF. The CDR3 DNA reads as TGTGCCAGTAGCACCCTTCGGGCGCAGTGGGAGACCCAGTACTTC.

There are a few counts of this clonotype. The gene calls are TRBV27 and TRBJ2-7; a possible D gene is TRBD2 (5 bases). The CDR3 is 14 residues long. V lost 4 bases and J lost 2, with 12 bases in between. Germline V gene lookup returns CDR1 MNHEY and CDR2 SMNVEV (reference sequence). The CDR3 reads CASSSSSGTYEQYF. CDR3 coding DNA: TGTGCCAGCAGTTCGTCTTCCGGGACCTACGAGCAGTACTTC.

The chain carries TRBV7-2 and TRBJ2-1; 10 bases align to TRBD1. The CDR3 runs to 14 residues. Germline assignment: CDR1 SGHTA and CDR2 FQGNSA. V was pared by 4 bases and J by 6 bases, with 3 bases of the junction left unmatched. CDR3 in amino acids: CASSYGTGANEQFF. Written as DNA, the CDR3 is TGTGCCAGCAGCTATGGGACAGGGGCCAATGAGCAGTTCTTC.

The rearrangement uses TRBV20-1 and TRBJ2-7; 11 bases match TRBD1. This CDR3 spans 14 amino acids. The V gene's germline CDR1 is DFQATT and CDR2 SNEGSKA (reference sequence). V shed 4 bases, J shed 5 bases, and the junction held 7 bases outside the gene matches. The CDR3, as DNA: TGCAGTGCTATTCCCGGGACAGGGGGTCACGAGCAGTACTTC. Amino acid sequence: CSAIPGTGGHEQYF.

This rearrangement joins TRBV4-3 to TRBJ1-1; D possibly corresponds to TRBD1 (5 bases). CDR1 and CDR2 (germline): LGHNA, YSLEER. The V end was cut by 2 bases, the J end by 8 bases, with 15 bases between. This CDR3 has 14 residues. Here the CDR3 DNA reads TGCGCCAGCAGCCAACGACAGTTCGTCGGAGAAGCTTTCTTT. Its protein is CASSQRQFVGEAFF.

The chain joins TRBV6-2 or TRBV6-3 to TRBJ2-2; TRBD2 is a possible D gene (6 bases). CDR1 MNHEY and CDR2 SVGEGT come from the germline V gene. This CDR3 region has 13 residues. V was clipped by 2 bases and J by 6 bases, with 7 bases between them. DNA for the CDR3: TGTGCCAGCAGTTACGGAGGGTCCGGGGAGCTGTTTTTT. It yields the protein CASSYGGSGELFF.

V usage is TRBV6-5 and J usage is TRBJ2-7, with 9 bases identical to TRBD2. This CDR3 comprises 17 residues. Trimming cost V 5 bases and J 0 bases; bases outside gene matches: 11. CDR1 is MNHEY, CDR2 SVGAGI, per germline. CDR3 amino acids: CASSNPPGLAHSYEQYF. For the CDR3, the DNA is TGTGCCAGCAGTAACCCCCCGGGACTAGCTCACTCCTACGAGCAGTACTTC.

The chain recombines TRBV11-3 with TRBJ2-3, with D maybe TRBD2 (6 bases). V was shortened by 1 base and J by 2 bases, with 16 bases between the two germline ends. This CDR3 is 17 amino acids long. Germline V gene data show CDR1 as SGHNT and CDR2 as YENEEA. In DNA form, the CDR3 reads TGTGCCAGCAGCTTAGGCCTGGGACTTAGCAACACAGATACGCAGTATTTT. As protein: CASSLGLGLSNTDTQYF.

The chain is built from TRBV27 and TRBJ2-3; 7 nucleotides match TRBD1. The CDR3 is made up of 13 amino acids. Unmatched junction bases numbered 8, after V lost 5 bases and J lost 9 bases. The germline V gene has CDR1 MNHEY and CDR2 SMNVEV (reference sequence). CDR3 nucleotides: TGTGCCAGCAGTATAATCCCGGGACAGACGCAGTATTTT. Amino acids: CASSIIPGQTQYF.

The chain joins TRBV28 to TRBJ1-5; 7 bases agree with TRBD1. The germline gives CDR1 MDHEN, CDR2 SYDVKM. The CDR3 loop spans 14 amino acids. The V and J ends lost 4 bases and 4 bases, in that order; junction bases with no gene match: 4. As DNA, the CDR3 is TGTGCCAGCAGTTCCACAGGGGAAAATCAGCCCCAGCATTTT. Protein product: CASSSTGENQPQHF.

A single count supports this clonotype. The V and J genes are TRBV18 and TRBJ2-1, with D perhaps TRBD1 (6 bases). CDR1 and CDR2 (germline): KGHSH, LQKENI. V gave up 6 bases and J gave up 10 bases, with 13 bases separating them. The CDR3 extends over 12 amino acids. The CDR3 sequence is CASSQDSYEQFF. Here the CDR3 DNA reads TGTGCCAGCTCCCAGGACAGCTACGAGCAGTTCTTC.

This clonotype was seen a single time. This chain links TRBV6-4 with TRBJ2-2; 10 bases align to TRBD1. From germline, CDR1 is MRHNA and CDR2 SNTAGT. CDR3 size: 17 residues. V trimming: 3 bases; J trimming: 0 bases; junction bases outside the gene matches: 4. The CDR3 bases are TGTGCCAGCAGTGAGTCTGGGACAGGGGCGAACACCGGGGAGCTGTTTTTT. Protein product: CASSESGTGANTGELFF.

A single count supports this clonotype. V and J are TRBV20-1 and TRBJ2-1, with 12 bases aligning to TRBD2. Trimming at V came to 4 bases and at J to 8 bases, leaving 6 bases not matched to a gene. The CDR3 sequence is 14 residues long. From germline, CDR1 is DFQATT and CDR2 SNEGSKA (reference sequence). CDR3: CSATRTSGNDEQFF. In DNA, the CDR3 is TGCAGTGCTACCAGGACTAGCGGGAATGATGAGCAGTTCTTC.

This rearrangement joins TRBV27 to TRBJ2-5, with 8 bases lining up with TRBD2. J was trimmed by 2 bases and V by 3 bases; bases with no gene match: 5. CDR1 MNHEY and CDR2 SMNVEV come from the germline V gene (reference sequence). The CDR3 covers 15 residues. This chain's CDR3 is CASSLSVAGQETQYF. The CDR3 nucleotides are TGTGCCAGCAGTTTGTCGGTAGCGGGGCAAGAGACCCAGTACTTC.

The table lists this clonotype with a few counts. V is TRBV6-6 and J is TRBJ2-1; D remains ambiguous. The CDR3 contains 10 residues. V lost 2 bases and J lost 7, with 0 bases in between. The germline V gene encodes CDR1 MNHNY and CDR2 SVGAGI (reference sequence). CDR3 protein: CASSYNEQFF. The DNA of the CDR3 is TGTGCCAGCAGTTACAATGAGCAGTTCTTC.

The sample holds one count of this clonotype. CDR3 protein: CASSPQGHRGSLYEQYF. CDR3 in DNA: TGCGCCAGCAGCCCCCAGGGGCACAGGGGGTCCCTGTACGAGCAGTACTTC. This rearrangement joins TRBV4-1 to TRBJ2-7; the match to TRBD1 covers 8 bases. V shed 4 bases, J shed 4 bases, and the junction held 15 bases outside the gene matches. CDR1 is MGHRA and CDR2 is YSYEKL in the germline V gene. This CDR3 region has 17 residues.

Here the CDR3 reads CASSLAFETGIVGYTF. CDR3 nucleotide sequence: TGTGCCAGCAGCCTCGCGTTTGAGACAGGGATTGTTGGCTACACCTTC. V is TRBV4-2 and J is TRBJ1-2, with 7 bases matching TRBD1. V gave up 4 bases and J gave up 7 bases; unmatched junction bases: 15. The CDR3 sequence is 16 residues long. Per the germline V gene, CDR1 is LGHNA and CDR2 is YNFKEQ.

V gene TRBV29-1 combines with J gene TRBJ1-1; the D is unclear. CDR1 is SQVTM, CDR2 ANQGSEA, per germline. Between the trimmed V and J ends, which lost 7 bases and 5 bases, there was a span of 14 bases. The CDR3 is 12 amino acids. In DNA form, the CDR3 reads TGCAGCGGACGGACGGCGACAACTGAAGCTTTCTTT. It yields the protein CSGRTATTEAFF.